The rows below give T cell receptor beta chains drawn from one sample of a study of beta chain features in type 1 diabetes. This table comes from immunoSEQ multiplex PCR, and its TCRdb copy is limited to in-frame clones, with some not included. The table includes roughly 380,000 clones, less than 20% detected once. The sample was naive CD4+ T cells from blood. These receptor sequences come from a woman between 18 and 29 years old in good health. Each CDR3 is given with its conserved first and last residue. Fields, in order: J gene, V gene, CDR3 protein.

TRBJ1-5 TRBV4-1 CASSQVDREDQPQHF
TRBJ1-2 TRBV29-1 CSVLIDRGRDYGYTF
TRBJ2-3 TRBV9 CASSPRLAPTVDTQYF
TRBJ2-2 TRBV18 CASSPPRTEHTGELFF
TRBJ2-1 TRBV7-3 CASSLGRLAGDHNEQFF
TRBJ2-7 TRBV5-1 CASSSGQVYLEQYF
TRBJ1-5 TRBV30 CAWSADRTGRSNQPQHF
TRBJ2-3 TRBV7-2 CASSLGLVLDTQYF
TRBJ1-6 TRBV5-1 CASSLDAGGNSPLHF
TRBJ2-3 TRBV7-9 CASSISGDTQYF
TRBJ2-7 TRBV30 CAWKSGSYEQYF
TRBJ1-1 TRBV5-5 CASSSQTRGNTEAFF
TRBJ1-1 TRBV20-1 CSATDRDGAFF
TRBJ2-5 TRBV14 CASSQRWTSRQETQYF
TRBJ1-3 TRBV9 CASSVEGQPGNTIYF
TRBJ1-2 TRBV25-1 CASSDRGQSGYTF
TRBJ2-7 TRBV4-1 CASSQGGSSYEQYF
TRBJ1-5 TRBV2 CASSEQAINQPQHF
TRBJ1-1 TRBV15 CATSRGQGGTEAFF